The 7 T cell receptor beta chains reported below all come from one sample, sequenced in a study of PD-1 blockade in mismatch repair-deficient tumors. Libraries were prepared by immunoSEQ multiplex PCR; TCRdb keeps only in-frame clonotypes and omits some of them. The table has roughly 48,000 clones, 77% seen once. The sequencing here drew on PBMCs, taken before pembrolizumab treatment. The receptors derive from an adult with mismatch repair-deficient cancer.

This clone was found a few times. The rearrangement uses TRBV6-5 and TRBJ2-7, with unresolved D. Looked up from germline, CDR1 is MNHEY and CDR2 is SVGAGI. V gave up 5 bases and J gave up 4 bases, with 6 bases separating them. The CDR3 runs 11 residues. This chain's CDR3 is CASSNQYEQYF. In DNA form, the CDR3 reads TGTGCCAGCAGTAATCAGTACGAGCAGTACTTC.

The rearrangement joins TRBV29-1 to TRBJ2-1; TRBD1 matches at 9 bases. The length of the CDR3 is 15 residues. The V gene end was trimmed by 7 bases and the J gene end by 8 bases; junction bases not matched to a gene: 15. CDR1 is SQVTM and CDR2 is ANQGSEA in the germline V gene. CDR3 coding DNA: TGCAGCGCTGTCCCATACAGGGGGCGCAGCTATGAGCAGTTCTTC. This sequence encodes CSAVPYRGRSYEQFF.

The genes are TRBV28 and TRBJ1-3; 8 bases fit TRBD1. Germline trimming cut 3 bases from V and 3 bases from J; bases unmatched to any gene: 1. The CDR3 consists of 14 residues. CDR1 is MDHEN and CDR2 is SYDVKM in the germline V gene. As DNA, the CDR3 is TGTGCCAGCAGTTTCAGGGGGCTTGGAAACACCATATATTTT. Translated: CASSFRGLGNTIYF.

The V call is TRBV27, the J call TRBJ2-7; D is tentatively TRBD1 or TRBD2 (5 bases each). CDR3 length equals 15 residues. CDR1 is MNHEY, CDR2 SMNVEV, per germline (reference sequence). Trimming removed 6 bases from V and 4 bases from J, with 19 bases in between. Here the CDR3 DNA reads TGTGCCAGCAGCCTCTTTTCGGGGACCAATTACGAGCAGTACTTC. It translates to CASSLFSGTNYEQYF.

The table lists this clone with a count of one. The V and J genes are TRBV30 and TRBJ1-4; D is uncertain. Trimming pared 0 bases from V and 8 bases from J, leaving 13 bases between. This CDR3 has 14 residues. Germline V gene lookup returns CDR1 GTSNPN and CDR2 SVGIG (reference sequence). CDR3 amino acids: CAWSVRGGGEKLFF. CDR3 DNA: TGTGCCTGGAGTGTACGGGGAGGCGGAGAAAAACTGTTTTTT.

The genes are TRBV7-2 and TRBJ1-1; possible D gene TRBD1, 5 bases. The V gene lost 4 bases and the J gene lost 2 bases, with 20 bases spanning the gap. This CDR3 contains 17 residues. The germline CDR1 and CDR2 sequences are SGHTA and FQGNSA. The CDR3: CASSSRPGWGRNTEAFF. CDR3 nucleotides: TGTGCCAGCAGCTCGCGTCCGGGATGGGGCCGTAACACTGAAGCTTTCTTT. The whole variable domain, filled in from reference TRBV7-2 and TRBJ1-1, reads GAGVSQSPSNKVTEKGKDVELRCDPISGHTALYWYRQSLGQGLEFLIYFQGNSAPDKSGLPSDRFSAERTGGSVSTLTIQRTQQEDSAVYLCASSSRPGWGRNTEAFFGQGTRLTVV.

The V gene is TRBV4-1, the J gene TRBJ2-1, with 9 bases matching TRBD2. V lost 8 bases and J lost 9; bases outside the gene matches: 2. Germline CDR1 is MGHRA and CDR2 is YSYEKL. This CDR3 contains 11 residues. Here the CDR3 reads CASGSGGEQFF. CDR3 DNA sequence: TGCGCCAGCGGTAGCGGGGGTGAGCAGTTCTTC.